In this sample, the clone carrying this T cell receptor beta chain turned up many times. The antigen remains undetermined. With the read ending 3 residues before the CDR3 end, the germline J gene is used to fill in that end. Other DNA sequences in this specimen translate into the identical CDR3. Both groups were predominantly of Caucasian heritage. CVID subjects were neither ill nor on immunomodulatory or immunosuppressive medication at sampling. Data came from immunoSEQ multiplex PCR; TCRdb stores just in-frame clones and leaves some out. The sample holds several thousand clones, and no clone turns up only once. Trimming stripped 3 bases from V and 6 bases from J, with 5 bases between. The CDR3 extends over 10 amino acids. Per the germline V gene, CDR1 is DFQATT and CDR2 is SNEGSKA (reference sequence). These data come from a study of T cell clonality in common variable immunodeficiency. The study, taken as a whole, reports: What drives increased CVID clonality needs T cell subpopulation sequencing. CVID subjects showed higher TCRbeta clonality than healthy controls. Reportedly, TCR beta sequences from common variable immunodeficiency showed fewer deletions and N-nucleotide insertions.

The source material was peripheral blood mononuclear cells. The chain links TRBV20-1 to TRBJ1-1; D remains unclear. This TCR was sampled from a human donor with common variable immunodeficiency. The CDR3 DNA, read in part, is TGCAGTGCTAGGCAGTCTGAA. It is translated as CSARQSE. In full, the CDR3 is CSARQSEAFF.